The clone carrying this T cell receptor (beta chain) was seen just once. Its target is unknown. These data belong to a study of glioma-infiltrating T cells. General observations from the study: Tissue-blood divergence was below expectation in non-neoplastic patients, above in gliomas.

Using RNA template, CDR3s of TCR alpha and beta were amplified with iRepertoire arm-PCR. One-step reverse transcription and amplification started from approximately 100-400 ng of tissue mRNA or PBMC total RNA. One entry per CDR3 protein results from TCRdb running MiXCR on the multiplex PCR reads. This sample has fewer than 110,000 distinct CDR3 sequences, with around 29% found just once. Trimming stripped 11 bases from V and 5 bases from J, with 21 bases between. Germline V lookup: CDR1 MNHNY, CDR2 SVGAGI (reference sequence). The CDR3 is 14 residues long. The sample taken for sequencing was glioma tissue, nonneoplastic brain tissue, or PBMCs (not recorded which). The V and J genes are TRBV6-6 and TRBJ1-1, with unresolved D. This TCR was sampled from a human donor with low-grade glioma or glioblastoma, undergoing nonglioma brain surgery, or in good health (not recorded which). DNA of the CDR3: TGTGCCCTCAGTGATAATGGATTGGGGACTGAAGCTTTCTTT. It is translated as CALSDNGLGTEAFF.